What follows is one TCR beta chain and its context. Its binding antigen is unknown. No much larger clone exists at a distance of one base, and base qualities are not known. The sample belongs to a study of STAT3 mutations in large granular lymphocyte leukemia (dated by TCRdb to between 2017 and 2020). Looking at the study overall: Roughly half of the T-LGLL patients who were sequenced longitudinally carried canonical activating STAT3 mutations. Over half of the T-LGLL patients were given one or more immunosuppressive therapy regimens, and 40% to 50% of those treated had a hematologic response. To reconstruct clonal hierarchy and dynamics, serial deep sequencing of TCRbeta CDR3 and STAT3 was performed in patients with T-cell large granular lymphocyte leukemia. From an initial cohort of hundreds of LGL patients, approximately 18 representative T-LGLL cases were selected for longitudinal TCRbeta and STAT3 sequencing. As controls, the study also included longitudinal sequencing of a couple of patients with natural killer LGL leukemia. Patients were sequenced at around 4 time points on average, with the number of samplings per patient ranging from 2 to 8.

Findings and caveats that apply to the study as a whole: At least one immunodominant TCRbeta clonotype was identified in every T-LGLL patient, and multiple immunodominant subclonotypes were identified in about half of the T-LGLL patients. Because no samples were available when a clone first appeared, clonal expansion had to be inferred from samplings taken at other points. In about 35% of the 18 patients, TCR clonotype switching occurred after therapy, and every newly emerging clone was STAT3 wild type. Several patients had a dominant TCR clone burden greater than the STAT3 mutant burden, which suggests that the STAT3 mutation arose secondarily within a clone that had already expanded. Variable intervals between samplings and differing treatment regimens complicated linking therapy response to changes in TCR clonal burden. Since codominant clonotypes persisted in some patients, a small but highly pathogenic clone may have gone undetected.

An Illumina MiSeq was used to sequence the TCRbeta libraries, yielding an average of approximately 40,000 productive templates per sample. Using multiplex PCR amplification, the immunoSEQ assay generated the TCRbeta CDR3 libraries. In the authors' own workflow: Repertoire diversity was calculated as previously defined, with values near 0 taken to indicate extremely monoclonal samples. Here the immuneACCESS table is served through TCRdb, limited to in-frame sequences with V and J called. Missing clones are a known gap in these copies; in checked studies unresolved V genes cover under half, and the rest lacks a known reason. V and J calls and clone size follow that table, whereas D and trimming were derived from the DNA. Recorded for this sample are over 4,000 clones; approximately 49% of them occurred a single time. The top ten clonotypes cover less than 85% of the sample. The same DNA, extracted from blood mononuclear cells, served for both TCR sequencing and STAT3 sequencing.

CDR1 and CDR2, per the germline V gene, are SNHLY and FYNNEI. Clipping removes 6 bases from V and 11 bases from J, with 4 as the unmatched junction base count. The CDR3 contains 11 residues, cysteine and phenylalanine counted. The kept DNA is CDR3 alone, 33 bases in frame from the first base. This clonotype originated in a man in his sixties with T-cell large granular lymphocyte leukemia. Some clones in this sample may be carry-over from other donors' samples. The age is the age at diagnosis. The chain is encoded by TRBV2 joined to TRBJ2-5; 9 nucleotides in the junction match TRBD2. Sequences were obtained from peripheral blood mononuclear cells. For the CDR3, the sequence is CASSLTSGQYF. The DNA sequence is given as TGTGCCAGCAGCTTGACTAGCGGTCAGTACTTC. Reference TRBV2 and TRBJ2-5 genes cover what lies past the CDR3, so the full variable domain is EPEVTQTPSHQVTQMGQEVILRCVPISNHLYFYWYRQILGQKVEFLVSFYNNEISEKSEIFDDQFSVERPDGSNFTLKIRSTKLEDSAMYFCASSLTSGQYFGPGTRLLVL.